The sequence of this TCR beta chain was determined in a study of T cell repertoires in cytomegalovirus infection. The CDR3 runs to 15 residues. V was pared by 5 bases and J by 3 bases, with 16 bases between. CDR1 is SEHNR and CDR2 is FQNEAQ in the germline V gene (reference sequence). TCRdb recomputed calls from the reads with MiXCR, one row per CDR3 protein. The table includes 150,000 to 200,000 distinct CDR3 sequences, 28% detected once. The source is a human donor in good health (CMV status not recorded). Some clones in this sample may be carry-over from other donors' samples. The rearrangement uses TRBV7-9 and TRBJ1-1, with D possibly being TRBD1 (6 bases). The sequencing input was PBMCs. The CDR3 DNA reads TGTGCCAGCAGCACCCCCCTCAGGGGTGACACTGAAGCTTTCTTT. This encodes CASSTPLRGDTEAFF.